The entry below gives a single T cell receptor (beta chain) sequence along with its context. The target antigen is unknown. Amplification by 5'RACE using constant-segment primers produced TCR alpha and TCR beta cDNA libraries that carried sample barcodes and UMIs. TCRdb called the 5' RACE reads again in MiXCR, with one record for every CDR3 protein. This table holds about 250,000 distinct CDR3 sequences, more than 15% found once. Germline lookup yields CDR1 DFQATT and CDR2 SNEGSKA (reference sequence). Trimming took 1 base from V and 4 from J, leaving 13 bases between them. The CDR3 contains 14 residues. These data come from a study of T-cell memory formation after mild COVID-19. Whole-study context: In these data, TCR clusters were largely donor specific. The study, taken as a whole, reports: CD4+ contracting clones were found mainly in CM and EM, and CD8+ ones in EMRA. A subset of responding clones appeared in pre-infection memory, suggesting cross-reactive memory joined.

The chain uses TRBV20-1 and TRBJ1-1, with a tentative D call TRBD1 (5 bases). Sequencing was done on a sample of PBMCs or a T cell subset sorted from them (not recorded which). The clonotype was recovered from a man aged 18 to 29 who had mild COVID-19 (a few samples of this study predate the infection). Cell type and time point are not known. DNA of the CDR3: TGCAGTGCTAGAGGGAATCGGGGGTTCACTGAAGCTTTCTTT. Amino acids: CSARGNRGFTEAFF.